Here is one TCR beta chain with its context. TCRdb passed the RT-PCR reads through MiXCR, listing each CDR3 protein once. Of about 800,000 distinct CDR3 sequences in the sample, around 20% are singletons; the top ten hold about 10%. The data were obtained in a study of response to subunit inactivated influenza vaccine. This CDR3 region has 16 residues. Trimming shortened V by 4 bases and J by 0 bases, and 15 bases separated the two germline ends. J is TRBJ1-1 and V is TRBV12-3 or TRBV12-4; D may be TRBD1 (5 bases). Sequencing was performed on PBMCs from blood, taken around 5 days after vaccination. The clonotype comes from a man aged 45-65 years who received an inactivated influenza vaccine. Here the CDR3 DNA reads TGTGCCAGCAGTTCTCTTCCCGGGGCCGTGAACACTGAAGCTTTCTTT. It translates to CASSSLPGAVNTEAFF.